This T cell receptor beta chain was retrieved from a study of blood T cell repertoires in COVID-19. Germline values: CDR1 MNHEY, CDR2 SVGAGI. Germline trimming cut 6 bases from V and 0 bases from J; bases unmatched to any gene: 4. The CDR3 has 15 amino acids. In the original workflow: Amplification with reference gene primers provided the estimates of nucleated cell counts. Here immunoSEQ multiplex PCR was the method, and the copy in TCRdb shows in-frame clones only, minus some. V, J and clone size derive from that table, while D and trimming were established from the DNA sequence. The data contain 30,000 to 40,000 clones, roughly 88% of them singletons.

Sequenced material: peripheral blood. The chain is built from TRBV6-5 and TRBJ2-1, with TRBD1 matching 8 bases. The TCR comes from a man between 60 and 75 years old with active COVID-19. CDR3 region: CASRQGQGSYNEQFF. As DNA, the CDR3 is TGTGCCAGCAGACAAGGACAGGGCTCCTACAATGAGCAGTTCTTC.